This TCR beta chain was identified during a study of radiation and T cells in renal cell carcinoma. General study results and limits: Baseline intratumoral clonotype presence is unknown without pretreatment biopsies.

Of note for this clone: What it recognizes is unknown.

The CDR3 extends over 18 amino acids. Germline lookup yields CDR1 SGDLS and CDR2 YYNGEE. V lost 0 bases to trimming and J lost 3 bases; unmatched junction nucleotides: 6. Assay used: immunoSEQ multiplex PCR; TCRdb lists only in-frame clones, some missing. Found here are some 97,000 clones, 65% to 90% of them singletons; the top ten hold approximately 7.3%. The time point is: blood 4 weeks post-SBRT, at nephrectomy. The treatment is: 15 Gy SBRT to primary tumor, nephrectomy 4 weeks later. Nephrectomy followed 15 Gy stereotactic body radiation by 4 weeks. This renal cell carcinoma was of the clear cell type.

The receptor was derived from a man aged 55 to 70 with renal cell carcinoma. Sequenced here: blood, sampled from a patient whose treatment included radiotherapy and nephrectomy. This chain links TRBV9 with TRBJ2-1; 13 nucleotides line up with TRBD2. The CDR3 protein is CASSVGIGLAGDYNEQFF. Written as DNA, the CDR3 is TGTGCCAGCAGCGTAGGTATCGGACTAGCGGGGGACTACAATGAGCAGTTCTTC.